The clone carrying this T cell receptor (beta chain) turned up a few times. Its antigen is not identified. The data were obtained in a study of T-cell reconstitution after alpha-beta-depleted transplantation in children. Overall study findings and caveats: T-cell numbers and diversity one year post-transplant derived largely from freshly generated T cells. Expanded graft clones, several hundred of them, were reportedly the source of alpha-beta T cells about two months after transplant.

The CDR3 runs to 16 residues. Germline CDR1 reads SGHTA; CDR2 reads FQGNSA. V gave up 1 base and J gave up 10 bases; unmatched junction bases: 8. Unique molecular identifiers were incorporated when the TCRbeta library was constructed. Each CDR3 protein gets one entry after TCRdb re-called the PCR reads with MiXCR. The sample shows 350,000 to 500,000 distinct CDR3 sequences, about 45% of them seen only once. The sequencing used PBMCs, collected before TCRalphabeta/CD19-depleted stem cell transplant. V and J are TRBV7-2 and TRBJ2-1, with 12 bases that match TRBD2. The receptor was derived from a girl aged 2 to 9 with aplastic anemia, due to receive a stem cell transplant. The CDR3 reads CASSLVPSGGAREQFF. For the CDR3, the DNA is TGTGCCAGCAGCTTAGTTCCTAGCGGGGGGGCGAGGGAGCAGTTCTTC.